This TCR beta chain was retrieved from a study of OX40 agonist ivuxolimab in advanced cancers. Study-level findings and limits: Mean expanded clone counts were higher in CD8+ than CD4+ T cells. Researchers did not establish what antigens the expanded peripheral T cells target.

Of note for this clone: The antigen is unknown.

Prior autoimmune disease or systemic immunosuppression barred patients. At cycle 4 day 1, cycle 7 day 1, and baseline, blood was sampled. Generated by immunoSEQ multiplex PCR, the TCRdb table keeps only in-frame clones and is missing some. The sample lists 70,000 or so clones, around 83% occurring once. The germline gives CDR1 KGHSH, CDR2 LQKENI. The CDR3 is made up of 14 amino acids. Trimming shortened V by 3 bases and J by 7 bases, and 13 bases separated the two germline ends. This clonotype originated in an adult with an advanced solid tumor such as melanoma, head and neck, liver or kidney cancer. The V call is TRBV18, the J call TRBJ1-5; D remains ambiguous. The sequencing used CD4+ or CD8+ T cells sorted from blood, collected in a trial of the OX40 agonist ivuxolimab. CDR3 DNA: TGTGCCAGCTCACCGGGATCATCCGACCAGCCCCAGCATTTT. Its protein is CASSPGSSDQPQHF.